These 3 T cell receptor beta chains share one sample of origin, sequenced in a study of read filtering for tumor transcriptome and immune sequencing. Molecular barcoded adaptors covering alpha/delta and beta/gamma chains were used on 400 ng RNA. TCRdb reprocessed the reads via MiXCR and lists one record per CDR3 protein. The sample lists 30,000 to 40,000 distinct CDR3 sequences, roughly 10% occurring once. The sequencing sample was made of a population of CD138-negative cells sorted from bone marrow. The receptor set was obtained from a donor at least 40 years old with multiple myeloma.

This clonotype was seen a few times. This could be a read error, since a much larger clone is one nucleotide away. This sequence joins TRBV29-1 and TRBJ2-1, with D perhaps given as TRBD1 or TRBD2 (5 bases each). The CDR3 has 13 amino acids. The germline V gene has CDR1 SQVTM and CDR2 ANQGSEA. Trimming removed 8 bases at V and 9 bases at J, with 20 bases between. The CDR3 nucleotides read TGCAGCTCGAGGAGAGGGGATAAGGGTGAGCAGTTCTTC. Translated, it gives CSSRRGDKGEQFF.

This clonotype has ten or more counts. The chain couples TRBV28 to TRBJ2-6; D gene uncertain. The CDR3 runs 16 residues. Germline CDR1 MDHEN, CDR2 SYDVKM. The V end lost 5 bases, the J end lost 2 bases, and 13 bases lay between the germline ends. CDR3 DNA: TGTGCCAGCAGTCCCCTGAAAAGTGCTGGGGCCAACGTCCTGACTTTC. Protein product: CASSPLKSAGANVLTF. The full variable domain, with the rest looked up from reference TRBV28 and TRBJ2-6, is DVKVTQSSRYLVKRTGEKVFLECVQDMDHENMFWYRQDPGLGLRLIYFSYDVKMKEKGDIPEGYSVSREKKERFSLILESASTNQTSMYLCASSPLKSAGANVLTFGAGSRLTVL.

Concerning this clonotype itself: The conserved phenylalanine or tryptophan normally closing the CDR3 is absent here, so this likely arose from a read error. V usage is TRBV11-2 and J usage is TRBJ2-7; 7 nucleotides align to TRBD1. The CDR3 contains 13 residues. V was clipped by 7 bases and J by 2 bases; unmatched bases: 5. CDR1 is SGHAT and CDR2 is FQNNGV in the germline V gene. The CDR3 DNA follows: TGTGCCAGCAACCAGGGGGTGCCCTACGAGCAGTACCTC. It translates to CASNQGVPYEQYL.